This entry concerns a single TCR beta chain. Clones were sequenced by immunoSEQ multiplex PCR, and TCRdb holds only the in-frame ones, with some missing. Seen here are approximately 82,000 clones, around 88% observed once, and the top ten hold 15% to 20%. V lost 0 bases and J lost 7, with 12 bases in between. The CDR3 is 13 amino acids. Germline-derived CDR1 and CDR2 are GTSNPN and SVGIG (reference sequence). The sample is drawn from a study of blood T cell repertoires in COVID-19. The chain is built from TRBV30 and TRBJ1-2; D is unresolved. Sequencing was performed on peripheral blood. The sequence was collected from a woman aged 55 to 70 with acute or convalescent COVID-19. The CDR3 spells CAWSVQWSGGYTF. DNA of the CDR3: TGTGCCTGGAGTGTACAGTGGTCTGGTGGCTACACCTTC.